This T cell receptor beta chain was recovered during a study of T cell responses to AZD1222 COVID-19 vaccine (dated by TCRdb to about 2021). General notes on the study: A total of about 230 trial participants underwent TCR sequencing, of whom some 210 received two doses of AZD1222 and about 25 received two doses of the MenACWY control vaccine. Trial participants were enrolled by age into subgroups of 18-55, 56-69 and 70-plus years, and around 140, 26 and 57 TCR-sequenced participants, respectively, were included in these subgroups. Paper-wide results and their limitations: Participants were mostly white British and included more females than males, and it was suggested by the authors that clonal diversity may have been underestimated. In the small 56-69-year group, the increase in depth fell short of significance, most likely because of low power. Because no day 14 peak-response samples were available, the repertoires could be characterized only after the peak T cell response. Reportedly, almost half of the unique spike-specific TCRs recognized epitopes lying outside the regions that are mutated in the B.1.351 and B.1.1.7 variants. Spike-specific TCR breadth and depth rose significantly after two AZD1222 doses compared with day 0 and with MenACWY recipients. The whole spike protein was spanned by vaccine-associated CD4 TCRs, and dominant responses were seen in regions 160-218 and 743-854. Conclusions about previously exposed vaccinees were limited because only a handful of AZD1222 recipients were SARS-CoV-2 seropositive at baseline.

Taken from the germline V gene, the CDR1 and CDR2 loops are SGHDT and YYEEEE. The CDR3 contains 15 residues, cysteine and phenylalanine counted. The only DNA kept is the CDR3, 45 bases in frame from the first base. V loses 4 bases, J loses 1 base, and the germline ends lie 14 bases apart. The CDR3 regions of human TCRbeta chains were analyzed by immunosequencing. Regarding the original processing steps: TCRs in the repertoires were compared against a reference library of SARS-CoV-2-specific TCRs that had been generated with the MIRA antigen-specificity platform. Breadth was defined as the fraction of unique TCRs that were SARS-CoV-2-associated, and depth was defined as the fraction of total T cells that were SARS-CoV-2-associated. Each spike-specific TCR was assigned to its reactive spike region and to a CD4 or CD8 class using the MIRA data. Log10-transformed breadth and depth values were compared by one-way ANOVA with Sidak's multiple comparisons tests. TCRdb provides this immuneACCESS table in a form limited to in-frame rearrangements. Some clones are lacking; in checked studies, under half of them reflect an unresolved V gene, and why the rest are absent is not known. V and J calls and clone size are as listed in that table; D and trimming were resolved from the DNA. This sample has approximately 100,000 clones in its table, and about 85% of those were observed once. The ten largest clonotypes hold around 2.3% of the sample.

Comment on this clone: Its binding antigen is unknown. No quality values exist for individual bases; no much larger clone is one base distant.

The time point label for this specimen denotes: about 28 days (+/-7) after the second vaccine dose. AZD1222 recipients given second doses at about 4 weeks or at about 12 weeks were pooled, since spike-specific TCR depth and breadth were not found to differ between the two schedules. Vaccinee samples were obtained from the UK trials COV001 and COV002, which included a single-blind randomized controlled phase 2/3 trial of AZD1222 (ChAdOx1 nCoV-19) in healthy adults. For TCRbeta chain sequencing, PBMC samples were collected from trial participants at day 0 and at day 28 after the second dose. The source material was peripheral blood, sampled 28 days after the second AZD1222 dose. This chain is built from TRBV5-6 and TRBJ2-5, and TRBD1 may be the D gene, going by 6 matching bases. The sequence came from an adult who received the AZD1222 COVID-19 vaccine. In nucleotide form, the sequence is TGTGCCAGCAGCACGGACAGAACATTCCAAGAGACCCAGTACTTC. This yields the protein CASSTDRTFQETQYF. The full variable domain, with segments outside the CDR3 supplied by the reference TRBV5-6 and TRBJ2-5 proteins, appears as DAGVTQSPTHLIKTRGQQVTLRCSPKSGHDTVSWYQQALGQGPQFIFQYYEEEERQRGNFPDRFSGHQFPNYSSELNVNALLLGDSALYLCASSTDRTFQETQYFGPGTRLLVL.